This T cell receptor (beta chain) came from a study of T cell responses to AZD1222 COVID-19 vaccine. Across the study: Second-dose intervals of approximately 4 or approximately 12 weeks were pooled.

The CDR3 contains 15 residues. Looked up from germline, CDR1 is SEHNR and CDR2 is FQNEAQ (reference sequence). Study results and caveats: Across the whole spike, CD4 TCRs peaked at regions 160-218 and 743-854. Among AZD1222 vaccinees, only 5 to 7 were seropositive at baseline.

Concerning this clone: Its specificity is not known. A junction end diverges from the germline sequence, so it may reflect a read error.

Some clones are missing from TCRdb's copy, which holds only in-frame ones; the method was immunoSEQ multiplex PCR. The table lists roughly 110,000 clones, around 91% of them singletons. This sequence originates from an adult in good health. The sample in question was peripheral blood, obtained on day 0 of AZD1222 vaccination. The chain uses TRBV7-9 and TRBJ1-2, with a weak D call TRBD1 (6 bases). The CDR3 region has the DNA TGTGCCAGCAGCCTAGCACCGGGACAAGCCTATGGCTACACCTTC. Amino acid sequence: CASSLAPGQAYGYTF.